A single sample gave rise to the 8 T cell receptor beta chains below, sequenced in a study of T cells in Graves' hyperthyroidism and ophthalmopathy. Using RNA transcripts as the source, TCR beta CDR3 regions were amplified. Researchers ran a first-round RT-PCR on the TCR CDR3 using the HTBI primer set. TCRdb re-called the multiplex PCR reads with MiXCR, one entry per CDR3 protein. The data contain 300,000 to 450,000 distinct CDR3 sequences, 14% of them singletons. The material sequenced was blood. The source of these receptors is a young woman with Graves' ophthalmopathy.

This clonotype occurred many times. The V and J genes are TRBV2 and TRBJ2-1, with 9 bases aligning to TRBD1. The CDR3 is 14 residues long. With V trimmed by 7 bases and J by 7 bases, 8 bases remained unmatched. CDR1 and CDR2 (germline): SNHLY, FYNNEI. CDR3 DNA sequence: TGTGCCAGCAATGAGGGACAGGGCGTAAATGAGCAGTTCTTC. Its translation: CASNEGQGVNEQFF.

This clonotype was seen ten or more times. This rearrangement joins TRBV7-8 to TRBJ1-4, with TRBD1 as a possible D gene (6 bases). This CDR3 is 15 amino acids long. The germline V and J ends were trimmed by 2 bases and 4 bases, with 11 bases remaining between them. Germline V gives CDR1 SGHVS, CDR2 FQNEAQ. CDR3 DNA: TGTGCCAGCAGCTTATATAGGGACAATAATGAAAAACTGTTTTTT. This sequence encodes CASSLYRDNNEKLFF.

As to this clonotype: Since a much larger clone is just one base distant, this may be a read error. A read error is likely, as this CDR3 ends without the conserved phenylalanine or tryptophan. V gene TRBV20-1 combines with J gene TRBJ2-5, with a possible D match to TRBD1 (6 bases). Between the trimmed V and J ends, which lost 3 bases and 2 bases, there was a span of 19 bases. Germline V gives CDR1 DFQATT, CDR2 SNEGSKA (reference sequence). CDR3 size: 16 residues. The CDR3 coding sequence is TGCAGTGCTAGGCCCAACAGGGCAGGGGCTCAAGAGACCCAGTACTCC. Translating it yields CSARPNRAGAQETQYS.

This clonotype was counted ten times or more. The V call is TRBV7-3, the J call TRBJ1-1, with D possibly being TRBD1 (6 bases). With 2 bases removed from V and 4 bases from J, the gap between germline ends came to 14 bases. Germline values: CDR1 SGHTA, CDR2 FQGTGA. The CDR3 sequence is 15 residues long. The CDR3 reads CASSLDTGSATEAFF. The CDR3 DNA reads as TGTGCCAGCAGCTTAGACACAGGGTCGGCCACTGAAGCTTTCTTT.

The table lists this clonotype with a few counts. For the CDR3, the DNA is TGTGCCAGCAGCTTTTTGGGTCCCGGGTCCGAGCAGTACTTC. Residues: CASSFLGPGSEQYF. The chain is built from TRBV5-5 and TRBJ2-7; D is uncertain. Trimming took off 2 bases at V and 6 bases at J, with 15 bases between the two ends. Germline V CDR1 and CDR2: SGHKS, YYEKEE (reference sequence). The CDR3 loop spans 14 amino acids.

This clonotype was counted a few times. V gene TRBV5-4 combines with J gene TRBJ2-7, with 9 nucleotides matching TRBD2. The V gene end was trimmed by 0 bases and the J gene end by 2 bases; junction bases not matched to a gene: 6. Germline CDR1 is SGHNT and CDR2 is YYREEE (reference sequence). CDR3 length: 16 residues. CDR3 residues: CASSLGVAGATYEQYF. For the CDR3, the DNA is TGTGCCAGCAGCTTGGGGGTAGCGGGGGCCACCTACGAGCAGTACTTC.

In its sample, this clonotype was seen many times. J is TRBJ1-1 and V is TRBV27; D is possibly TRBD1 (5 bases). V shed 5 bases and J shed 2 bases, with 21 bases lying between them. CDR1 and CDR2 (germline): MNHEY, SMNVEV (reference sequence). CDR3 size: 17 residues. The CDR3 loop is CASSLNPRQTANTEAFF. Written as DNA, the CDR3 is TGTGCCAGCAGTCTCAACCCCCGACAGACAGCTAACACTGAAGCTTTCTTT.

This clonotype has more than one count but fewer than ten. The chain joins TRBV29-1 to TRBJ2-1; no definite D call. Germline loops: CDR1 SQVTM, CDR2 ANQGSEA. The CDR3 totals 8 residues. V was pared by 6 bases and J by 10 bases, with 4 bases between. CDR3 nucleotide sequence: TGCAGCGTGGGGGAGCAGTTCTTC. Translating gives CSVGEQFF.